The 16 T cell receptor beta chains presented below share a single source sample, sequenced in a study of CD8 T cells in Susac syndrome. When the RNA was reverse transcribed, random hexamers were used with an input of about 0.5 to 1 ug. A single record per CDR3 protein comes from TCRdb applying MiXCR to the immunoSEQ multiplex PCR reads. The sample shows 140,000 to 150,000 distinct CDR3 sequences, 95% of them seen only once. The sequenced material came from CD4+ T cells from PBMCs. The receptors stem from a human donor with Susac syndrome.

The chain joins TRBV27 to TRBJ2-2; TRBD2 is a possible D gene (6 bases). Germline V gene data show CDR1 as MNHEY and CDR2 as SMNVEV (reference sequence). V was cut by 6 bases and J by 0 bases, with 14 bases left in between. The CDR3 totals 16 residues. CDR3 residues: CASSPWASANTGELFF. The CDR3 nucleotides are TGTGCCAGCAGCCCCTGGGCTAGCGCGAACACCGGGGAGCTGTTTTTT.

The V call is TRBV29-1, the J call TRBJ2-2; D remains unclear. CDR1 is SQVTM, CDR2 ANQGSEA, per germline. The CDR3 contains 14 residues. V dropped 6 bases and J dropped 7 bases, with 18 bases sitting between them. The CDR3 region has the DNA TGCAGCGTCTCCCGGGTTCTTACCGGCGGGGAGCTGTTTTTT. This codes for CSVSRVLTGGELFF.

This clonotype has just one count. The rearrangement uses TRBV7-3 and TRBJ1-5, with D possibly TRBD1 on 6 matching bases. Deletions cut 1 base from V and 9 bases from J, with 19 bases between. Germline CDR1 reads SGHTA; CDR2 reads FQGTGA. This CDR3 is built from 16 residues. Here the CDR3 reads CASSLNLGTLARPQHF. DNA for the CDR3: TGTGCCAGCAGCTTAAACCTGGGGACACTTGCTAGGCCCCAGCATTTT.

This CDR3 is CSASLIQETQYF. CDR3 nucleotides: TGCAGTGCTAGTCTTATACAAGAGACCCAGTACTTC. The J gene is TRBJ2-5, the V gene TRBV20-1; no definite D call. Looked up from germline, CDR1 is DFQATT and CDR2 is SNEGSKA (reference sequence). The CDR3 loop spans 12 amino acids. The V end lost 3 bases, the J end lost 2 bases, and 7 bases lay between the germline ends.

The gene calls are TRBV6-5 and TRBJ2-3, with D hard to call. From germline, CDR1 is MNHEY and CDR2 SVGAGI. V lost 2 bases and J lost 2, with 8 bases in between. The CDR3 runs to 14 residues. This chain's CDR3 is CASSYKGNTDTQYF. The CDR3 DNA follows: TGTGCCAGCAGTTACAAGGGTAACACAGATACGCAGTATTTT.

The chain couples TRBV20-1 to TRBJ2-7, with TRBD2 matching over 8 bases. CDR3 length: 12 residues. Germline lookup yields CDR1 DFQATT and CDR2 SNEGSKA (reference sequence). Trimming removed 2 bases from V and 7 bases from J; junction bases left unmatched: 4. The CDR3 sequence: CSARWVAGEQYF. CDR3 bases: TGCAGTGCTAGATGGGTAGCGGGAGAGCAGTACTTC.

The chain links TRBV25-1 to TRBJ1-4; 8 bases map to TRBD1. This CDR3 has 15 amino acids. The germline V gene encodes CDR1 MGHDK and CDR2 SYGVNS. V dropped 6 bases and J dropped 9; count of bases not matched to a gene: 12. The CDR3 region is CASRSTRGRLKKLFF. CDR3 nucleotide sequence: TGTGCCAGCAGATCGACCAGGGGGCGCCTTAAAAAACTGTTTTTT.

This rearrangement joins TRBV3-1 to TRBJ2-5; 7 bases line up with TRBD1. The V gene end was trimmed by 4 bases and the J gene end by 7 bases; junction bases not matched to a gene: 9. The CDR3 consists of 14 residues. In germline, CDR1 is LGHDT, CDR2 YNNKEL (reference sequence). This CDR3 is CASSRPQGSGTQYF. For the CDR3, the DNA is TGTGCCAGCAGCCGCCCACAGGGGTCAGGGACCCAGTACTTC.

The chain carries TRBV9 and TRBJ2-3, with a tentative D call TRBD2 (5 bases). In germline, CDR1 is SGDLS, CDR2 YYNGEE. The germline V and J ends were trimmed by 0 bases and 6 bases, with 11 bases remaining between them. The CDR3 has 14 residues. In nucleotides, the CDR3 is TGTGCCAGCAGCGTAGGGCGACGAGGGGATACGCAGTATTTT. It encodes CASSVGRRGDTQYF.

The chain combines TRBV5-1 with TRBJ1-5; no clear D gene. The CDR3 consists of 14 residues. Germline V gives CDR1 SGHRS, CDR2 YFSETQ. Between the trimmed V and J ends, which lost 2 bases and 7 bases, there was a span of 13 bases. CDR3 coding DNA: TGCGCCAGCAGCTTTTCCGGTCAAGACCAGCCCCAGCATTTT. This encodes CASSFSGQDQPQHF.

The CDR3 DNA sequence: TGTGCCACCAGCGGAAACCCCTTACCCACAGATACGCAGTATTTT. Translation: CATSGNPLPTDTQYF. The V call is TRBV15, the J call TRBJ2-3; D is unresolved. Trimming stripped 5 bases from V and 2 bases from J, with 14 bases between. Germline V gives CDR1 LNHNV, CDR2 YYDKDF (reference sequence). The CDR3 runs 15 residues.

This rearrangement joins TRBV27 to TRBJ1-2, with TRBD1 matching over 11 bases. Germline loops: CDR1 MNHEY, CDR2 SMNVEV (reference sequence). V was pared by 2 bases and J by 5 bases, with 1 base of the junction left unmatched. This CDR3 is built from 14 residues. As DNA, the CDR3 is TGTGCCAGCAGTTTAAGGGACAGGGGGTATGGCTACACCTTC. Translating gives CASSLRDRGYGYTF.

The chain recombines TRBV7-3 with TRBJ2-3, with D perhaps matching TRBD1 (6 bases). Trimming removed 4 bases at V and 7 bases at J, with 15 bases between. CDR3 length: 14 residues. The germline gives CDR1 SGHTA, CDR2 FQGTGA. For the CDR3, the DNA is TGTGCCAGCAGCTCGCAGGGGCCACGCAATACGCAGTATTTT. This gives the protein CASSSQGPRNTQYF.

The genes are TRBV7-3 and TRBJ1-2; D not resolved. The germline V and J ends were trimmed by 0 bases and 5 bases, with 10 bases remaining between them. The CDR3 sequence is 14 residues long. Germline lookup yields CDR1 SGHTA and CDR2 FQGTGA. CDR3 in DNA: TGTGCCAGCAGCTTAACCCCCGGACCTTATGGCTACACCTTC. Its protein is CASSLTPGPYGYTF.

V is TRBV5-1 and J is TRBJ2-1; 11 nucleotides agree with TRBD1. The germline V gene has CDR1 SGHRS and CDR2 YFSETQ. The CDR3 contains 16 residues. The V gene end was trimmed by 4 bases and the J gene end by 8 bases; junction bases not matched to a gene: 11. CDR3 region: CASSLLRTGGNDEQFF. The CDR3 DNA sequence: TGCGCCAGCAGCCTCTTGAGGACAGGGGGCAACGATGAGCAGTTCTTC.

The chain employs TRBV29-1 and TRBJ2-1, with TRBD1 matching over 7 bases. Germline V gene data show CDR1 as SQVTM and CDR2 as ANQGSEA. The CDR3 has 12 amino acids. V dropped 7 bases and J dropped 6; count of bases not matched to a gene: 6. The chain's CDR3 is CSGRQGPNEQFF. DNA for the CDR3: TGCAGCGGTCGACAGGGACCCAATGAGCAGTTCTTC.